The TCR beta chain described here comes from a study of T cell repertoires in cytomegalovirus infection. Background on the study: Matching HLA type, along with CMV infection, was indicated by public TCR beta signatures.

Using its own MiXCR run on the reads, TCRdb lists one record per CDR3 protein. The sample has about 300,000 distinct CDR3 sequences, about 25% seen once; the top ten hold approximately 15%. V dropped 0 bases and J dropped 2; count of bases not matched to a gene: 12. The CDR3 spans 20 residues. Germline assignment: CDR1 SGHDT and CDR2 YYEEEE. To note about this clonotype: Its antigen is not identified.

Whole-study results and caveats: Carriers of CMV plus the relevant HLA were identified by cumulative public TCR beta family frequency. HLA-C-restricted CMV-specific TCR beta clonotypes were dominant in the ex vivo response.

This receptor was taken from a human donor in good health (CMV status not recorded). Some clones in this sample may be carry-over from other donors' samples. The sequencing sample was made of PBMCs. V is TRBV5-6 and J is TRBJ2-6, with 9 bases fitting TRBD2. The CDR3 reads CASSLGVMVAGVAGANVLTF. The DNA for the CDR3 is TGTGCCAGCAGCTTGGGGGTGATGGTAGCGGGAGTAGCTGGGGCCAACGTCCTGACTTTC. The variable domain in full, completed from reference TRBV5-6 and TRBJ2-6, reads DAGVTQSPTHLIKTRGQQVTLRCSPKSGHDTVSWYQQALGQGPQFIFQYYEEEERQRGNFPDRFSGHQFPNYSSELNVNALLLGDSALYLCASSLGVMVAGVAGANVLTFGAGSRLTVL.